This T cell receptor (beta chain) was identified during a study of technical replicates of blood from a handful of donors. Generated by immunoSEQ multiplex PCR, the TCRdb table keeps only in-frame clones and is missing some. Of about 82,000 clones in the sample, 96% were seen once. This clone was seen once. The V and J ends lost 3 bases and 3 bases, in that order; junction bases with no gene match: 9. Germline lookup yields CDR1 SGHTA and CDR2 FQGTGA. This CDR3 comprises 17 residues. This clonotype was sampled from a human donor in good health. J is TRBJ2-2 and V is TRBV7-3; 8 positions match TRBD1. Sequencing was done on a sample of T cells isolated from PBMCs. In nucleotides, the CDR3 is TGTGCCAGCAGCTTCACTCCACAGGGGGTTCACACCGGGGAGCTGTTTTTT. It codes for CASSFTPQGVHTGELFF.